This TCR beta chain was identified during a study of blood T cell repertoires in COVID-19. Study-level information: From the United States, Italy and Spain came samples of acute and convalescent COVID-19. Sources were T cells, B-cell-depleted T cells, or PBMCs; the material itself was cDNA or gDNA.

The CDR3 length is 13 residues. Trimming stripped 4 bases from V and 2 bases from J, with 9 bases between. Germline V gene data show CDR1 as LNHDA and CDR2 as SQIVND (reference sequence). This clone has only a few counts. Original processing notes: For nucleated cells, counts were estimated from reference gene primer amplification. The method was immunoSEQ multiplex PCR; TCRdb's version includes in-frame clones alone and lacks a portion of them. V, J and clone size derive from that table, while D and trimming were established from the DNA sequence. Of some 50,000 clones listed, approximately 83% were seen once; the top ten hold roughly 50%.

The receptor's source is a man between 65 and 79 years old with acute or convalescent COVID-19. Sequencing was carried out using peripheral blood. The chain combines TRBV19 with TRBJ2-7, with D possibly matching TRBD2 (5 bases). The CDR3: CASSTRGPYEQYF. In DNA form, the CDR3 reads TGTGCCAGTAGTACCCGGGGTCCCTACGAGCAGTACTTC.